The 12 T cell receptor beta chains given below trace back to one sample, sequenced in a study of cytomegalovirus exposure and HLA in healthy donors. 13 Jbeta primers and 60 Vbeta primers were used for the PCR. Some clones are missing from TCRdb's copy, which holds only in-frame ones; the method was immunoSEQ multiplex PCR. The sample holds 120,000 or so clones, around four fifths seen once. The sequenced sample consisted of PBMCs. The receptors were gathered from a young man in good health and CMV-seropositive.

The V gene is TRBV6-5, the J gene TRBJ1-2; perhaps TRBD1 as D (6 bases). CDR1 and CDR2 (germline): MNHEY, SVGAGI. The germline V and J ends were trimmed by 5 bases and 6 bases, with 16 bases remaining between them. CDR3 length equals 14 residues. CDR3 nucleotides: TGTGCCAGCAGTCTCCTAACAGGGTTTGATGGCTACACCTTC. Amino acid sequence: CASSLLTGFDGYTF.

This clone was found once. This chain connects TRBV9 to TRBJ2-3; possibly TRBD2 for D (6 bases). Looked up from germline, CDR1 is SGDLS and CDR2 is YYNGEE. The CDR3 loop spans 15 amino acids. The V end was cut by 0 bases, the J end by 3 bases, with 11 bases between. The CDR3 spells CASSVAAGPTDTQYF. CDR3 DNA sequence: TGTGCCAGCAGCGTAGCGGCGGGGCCAACAGATACGCAGTATTTT.

The rearrangement joins TRBV6-5 to TRBJ1-2, with D possibly being TRBD1 (6 bases). Trimming took off 2 bases at V and 4 bases at J, with 17 bases between the two ends. Looked up from germline, CDR1 is MNHEY and CDR2 is SVGAGI. This CDR3 has 16 residues. The DNA for the CDR3 is TGTGCCAGCAGTTACCTCCTAACAGGGAATAGCTATGGCTACACCTTC. Translation gives CASSYLLTGNSYGYTF.

In nucleotides, the CDR3 is TGTGCCAGCACCCGAGAGGGGGCAGGGCAGCCCCAGCATTTT. Protein sequence: CASTREGAGQPQHF. V and J are TRBV6-6 and TRBJ1-5; TRBD1 agrees at 7 bases. Germline V gene sequence: CDR1 MNHNY, CDR2 SVGAGI (reference sequence). The V gene end was trimmed by 7 bases and the J gene end by 7 bases; junction bases not matched to a gene: 10. The CDR3 totals 14 residues.

The chain employs TRBV29-1 and TRBJ2-3; 9 nucleotides agree with TRBD2. CDR1 SQVTM and CDR2 ANQGSEA come from the germline V gene. This CDR3 has 14 residues. Trimming removed 5 bases from V and 3 bases from J; junction bases left unmatched: 6. CDR3 DNA sequence: TGCAGCGTTTTGGGACTAGCCGTGACAGATACGCAGTATTTT. It yields the protein CSVLGLAVTDTQYF.

This chain joins TRBV6-1 and TRBJ2-5; 8 bases are a match to TRBD1. The ends lost 6 bases at V and 1 base at J; junction bases unmatched: 1. CDR3 length: 13 amino acids. The V gene's germline CDR1 is MNHNS and CDR2 SASEGT. The CDR3 region has the DNA TGTGCCAGCAGACAGGGGGTCCAAGAGACCCAGTACTTC. Translating gives CASRQGVQETQYF.

The chain uses TRBV4-1 and TRBJ1-1; D is undetermined. This CDR3 is 15 amino acids long. V gave up 0 bases and J gave up 0 bases, with 8 bases separating them. Germline values: CDR1 MGHRA, CDR2 YSYEKL. CDR3 amino acids: CASSQEGGVNTEAFF. CDR3 nucleotides: TGCGCCAGCAGCCAAGAGGGAGGAGTGAACACTGAAGCTTTCTTT.

J is TRBJ2-5 and V is TRBV2; D call uncertain. The CDR3 covers 11 residues. The V gene's germline CDR1 is SNHLY and CDR2 FYNNEI. Trimming took off 6 bases at V and 2 bases at J, with 4 bases between the two ends. The CDR3 loop reads CASRRQETQYF. For the CDR3, the DNA is TGTGCCAGCAGGCGGCAAGAGACCCAGTACTTC.

A remark on this clone: The junction does not match germline at one end; this may be a read error. The genes are TRBV7-9 and TRBJ1-5; 7 bases fit TRBD1. The CDR3 is made up of 12 amino acids. In germline, CDR1 is SEHNR, CDR2 FQNEAQ (reference sequence). Here the CDR3 reads CSSSLQGQPQHF. The CDR3 DNA reads TGTTCCAGCAGCCTACAGGGGCAGCCCCAGCATTTT.

The V call is TRBV14, the J call TRBJ2-5; 8 bases match TRBD1. The CDR3 sequence is 16 residues long. Trimming cost V 0 bases and J 6 bases; bases outside gene matches: 9. CDR1 is SGHDN and CDR2 is FVKESK in the germline V gene. CDR3 DNA sequence: TGTGCCAGCAGCCAAGATATAGGGGACAGGCTCCAGACCCAGTACTTC. Amino acids: CASSQDIGDRLQTQYF. The whole variable domain, filled in from reference TRBV14 and TRBJ2-5, reads EAGVTQFPSHSVIEKGQTVTLRCDPISGHDNLYWYRRVMGKEIKFLLHFVKESKQDESGMPNNRFLAERTGGTYSTLKVQPAELEDSGVYFCASSQDIGDRLQTQYFGPGTRLLVL.

This clone was observed at least ten times. V usage is TRBV5-6 and J usage is TRBJ2-3, with D possibly being TRBD2 (6 bases). CDR1 and CDR2 from the germline V gene are SGHDT and YYEEEE. Trimming removed 0 bases at V and 1 base at J, with 6 bases between. The CDR3 consists of 14 residues. CDR3 sequence reads: CASSLGGGTDTQYF. In nucleotides, the CDR3 is TGTGCCAGCAGCTTGGGCGGGGGCACAGATACGCAGTATTTT.

The chain joins TRBV5-1 to TRBJ2-5; D may be TRBD2 (6 bases). The CDR3 sequence is 16 residues long. V shed 0 bases and J shed 4 bases, with 16 bases lying between them. From germline, CDR1 is SGHRS and CDR2 YFSETQ. CDR3 DNA sequence: TGCGCCAGCAGCTTGGCCTCGACTAGTATAGGAGAGACCCAGTACTTC. As protein: CASSLASTSIGETQYF.